One sample yielded the 10 T cell receptor beta chains listed below, sequenced in a study of a mutant IDH1 vaccine in newly diagnosed glioma. Some clones are missing from TCRdb's copy, which holds only in-frame ones; the method was immunoSEQ multiplex PCR. The sample carries around 61,000 clones, more than 80% recorded once. Time point noted: week 5, during vaccination. Alongside topical imiquimod, each dose of vaccine comprised 300 ug of mutant IDH1 20-mer peptide. Their antigens remain unidentified. Sequenced here: PBMCs, sampled from a glioma patient whose treatment included an IDH1 peptide vaccine. These receptors all come from a woman between 35 and 50 years old with glioma.

This clone was seen a few times. V gene TRBV6-1 combines with J gene TRBJ1-2; TRBD1 agrees at 7 bases. CDR1 and CDR2 from the germline V gene are MNHNS and SASEGT. V gave up 10 bases and J gave up 8 bases; unmatched junction bases: 7. This CDR3 is 11 amino acids long. The CDR3 DNA is TGTGCCACACAACAGGGGCACGGCTACACCTTC. This sequence encodes CATQQGHGYTF.

The rearrangement joins TRBV2 to TRBJ1-2; D gene uncertain. Germline V gene lookup returns CDR1 SNHLY and CDR2 FYNNEI. This CDR3 comprises 12 residues. V lost 4 bases and J 4 bases, leaving 7 bases between the germline ends. The chain's CDR3 is CASSGAGYGYTF. CDR3 in DNA: TGTGCCAGCAGTGGAGCGGGCTATGGCTACACCTTC.

CDR3 protein: CASTLTGGLQPQHF. CDR3 nucleotide sequence: TGTGCCAGCACGTTGACAGGGGGCCTTCAGCCCCAGCATTTT. The rearrangement links TRBV2 to TRBJ1-5; 10 bases fit TRBD1. Germline values: CDR1 SNHLY, CDR2 FYNNEI. The CDR3 covers 14 residues. Trimming took 7 bases from V and 6 from J; bases not matched to a gene: 6.

The V and J genes are TRBV5-1 and TRBJ1-5; D perhaps matches TRBD1 (5 bases). The length of the CDR3 is 17 residues. The V end lost 0 bases, the J end lost 3 bases, and 16 bases lay between the germline ends. Germline loops: CDR1 SGHRS, CDR2 YFSETQ. As DNA, the CDR3 is TGCGCCAGCAGCTTGGAAGGAGGAGGGGATCCCAATCAGCCCCAGCATTTT. Translated, it gives CASSLEGGGDPNQPQHF.

CDR3 sequence (DNA): TGCAGCGGCACCGGACGGGGCGGGAAGACCCAGTACTTC. It yields the protein CSGTGRGGKTQYF. The rearrangement joins TRBV29-1 to TRBJ2-5, with D possibly TRBD2 on 6 matching bases. The CDR3 has 13 amino acids. CDR1 and CDR2 (germline): SQVTM, ANQGSEA. V was shortened by 7 bases and J by 6 bases, with 18 bases between the two germline ends.

This chain uses TRBV27 with TRBJ1-1; the D gene is possibly TRBD1 (5 bases). CDR1 and CDR2 (germline): MNHEY, SMNVEV (reference sequence). CDR3 length equals 15 residues. V shed 0 bases and J shed 0 bases, with 8 bases lying between them. The CDR3 DNA sequence: TGTGCCAGCAGTTTATCAAGGGACTTGAACACTGAAGCTTTCTTT. It translates to CASSLSRDLNTEAFF.

The chain uses TRBV27 and TRBJ1-1; TRBD1 might be the D (5 bases). This CDR3 has 14 amino acids. Looked up from germline, CDR1 is MNHEY and CDR2 is SMNVEV (reference sequence). V shed 4 bases and J shed 3 bases, with 12 bases lying between them. This CDR3 reads CASSWQGSYTEAFF. In DNA, the CDR3 is TGTGCCAGCAGTTGGCAGGGATCGTACACTGAAGCTTTCTTT.

This clone is termed large. The chain carries TRBV19 and TRBJ2-7; 9 positions match TRBD2. Per the germline V gene, CDR1 is LNHDA and CDR2 is SQIVND (reference sequence). The CDR3 is 14 residues long. J gave up 7 bases and V 4 bases, and 8 bases lay outside the gene matches. CDR3 region: CASSTSGTQREQYF. The CDR3 coding sequence is TGTGCCAGTAGTACTAGCGGGACCCAGCGGGAGCAGTACTTC.

This sequence joins TRBV4-1 and TRBJ2-3; D uncertain. V lost 2 bases to trimming and J lost 6 bases, with 3 bases between them. Germline V lookup: CDR1 MGHRA, CDR2 YSYEKL. The CDR3 consists of 11 residues. CDR3 bases: TGCGCCAGCAGCCAACTTGATACGCAGTATTTT. This codes for CASSQLDTQYF.

The chain joins TRBV5-1 to TRBJ2-5; 7 bases are a match to TRBD1. The V and J ends lost 5 bases and 1 base, in that order; junction bases with no gene match: 5. Germline V gene sequence: CDR1 SGHRS, CDR2 YFSETQ. The CDR3 covers 14 residues. The CDR3 region is CASSQGDGQETQYF. DNA of the CDR3: TGCGCCAGCAGTCAGGGGGACGGCCAAGAGACCCAGTACTTC. The entire variable domain, with the rest obtained from reference TRBV5-1 and TRBJ2-5, is as follows: KAGVTQTPRYLIKTRGQQVTLSCSPISGHRSVSWYQQTPGQGLQFLFEYFSETQRNKGNFPGRFSGRQFSNSRSEMNVSTLELGDSALYLCASSQGDGQETQYFGPGTRLLVL.